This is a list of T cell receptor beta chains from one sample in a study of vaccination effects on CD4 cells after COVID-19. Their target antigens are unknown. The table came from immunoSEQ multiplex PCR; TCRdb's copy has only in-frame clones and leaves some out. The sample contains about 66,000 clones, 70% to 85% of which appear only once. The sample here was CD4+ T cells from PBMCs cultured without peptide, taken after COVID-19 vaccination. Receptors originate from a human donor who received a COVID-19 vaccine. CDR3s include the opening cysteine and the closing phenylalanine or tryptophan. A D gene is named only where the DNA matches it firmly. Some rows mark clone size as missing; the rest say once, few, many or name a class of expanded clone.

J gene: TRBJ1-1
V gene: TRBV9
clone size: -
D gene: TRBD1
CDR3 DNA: TGTGCCAGCAGCCCAGGGGACAGGGAGAACACTGAAGCTTTCTTT
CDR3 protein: CASSPGDRENTEAFF

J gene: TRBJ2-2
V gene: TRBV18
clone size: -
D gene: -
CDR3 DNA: TGTGCCAGCTCACCACTCGGGGGCTCGAACACCGGGGAGCTGTTTTTT
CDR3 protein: CASSPLGGSNTGELFF

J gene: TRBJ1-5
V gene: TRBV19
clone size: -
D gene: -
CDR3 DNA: TGTGCCAGTAGTATAGACGGCAGAAGCAATCAGCCCCAGCATTTT
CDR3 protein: CASSIDGRSNQPQHF

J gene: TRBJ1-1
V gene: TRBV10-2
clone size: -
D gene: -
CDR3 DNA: TGCGCCAGCCGCGGTTGGGGGAACACTGAAGCTTTCTTT
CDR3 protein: CASRGWGNTEAFF

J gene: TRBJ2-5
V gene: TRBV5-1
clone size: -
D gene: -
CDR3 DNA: TGCGCCAGCAGCCTAGACAGGGAGACCCAGTACTTC
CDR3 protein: CASSLDRETQYF

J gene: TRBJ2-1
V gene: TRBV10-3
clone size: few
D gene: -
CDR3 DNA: TGTGCCATCAGTGAGTATGCAAGCTCCTACAATGAGCAGTTCTTC
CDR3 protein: CAISEYASSYNEQFF

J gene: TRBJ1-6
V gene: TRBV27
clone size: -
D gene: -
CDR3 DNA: TGTGCCAGCAGTTTGGCAGGGTTGGTATCACCCCTCCACTTT
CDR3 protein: CASSLAGLVSPLHF

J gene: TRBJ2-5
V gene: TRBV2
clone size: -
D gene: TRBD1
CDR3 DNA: TGTGCCAGCAGTCTTCCGGGACAGGGGAGGAAGACCCAGTACTTC
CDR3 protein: CASSLPGQGRKTQYF

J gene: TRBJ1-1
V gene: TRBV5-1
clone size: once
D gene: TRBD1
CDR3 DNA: TGCGCCAGCAGCGCGACAGGGGTAGAGACTGAAGCTTTCTTT
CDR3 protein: CASSATGVETEAFF

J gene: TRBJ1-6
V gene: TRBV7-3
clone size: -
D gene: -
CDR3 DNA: TGTGCCAGCAGCCTCGGTGGGGCCGTTTCACCCCTCCACTTT
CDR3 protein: CASSLGGAVSPLHF

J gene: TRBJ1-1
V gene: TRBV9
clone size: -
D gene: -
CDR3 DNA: TGTGCCAGCAGCGTAGACCTCAGTAGAGAAGCTTTCTTT
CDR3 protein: CASSVDLSREAFF

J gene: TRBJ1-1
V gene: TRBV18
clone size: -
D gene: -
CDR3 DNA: TGTGCCAGCTCGTTGAACAGGGATACTGAAGCTTTCTTT
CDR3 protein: CASSLNRDTEAFF

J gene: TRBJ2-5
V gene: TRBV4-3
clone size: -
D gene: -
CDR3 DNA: TGCGCCAGCAGCCAAGATGCGTCGGGGCAAGAGACCCAGTACTTC
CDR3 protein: CASSQDASGQETQYF

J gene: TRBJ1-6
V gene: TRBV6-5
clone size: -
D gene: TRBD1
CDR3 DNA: TGTGCCAGCAGTTCCGACAGGGGCTCCTATAATTCACCCCTCCACTTT
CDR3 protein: CASSSDRGSYNSPLHF

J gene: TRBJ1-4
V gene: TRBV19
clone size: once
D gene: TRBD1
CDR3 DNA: TGTGCCAGTAGTTTCAAACACGGAGGGGGCAATGAAAAACTGTTTTTT
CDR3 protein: CASSFKHGGGNEKLFF

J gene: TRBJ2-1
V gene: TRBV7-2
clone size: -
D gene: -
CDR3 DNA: TGTGCCAGCAGCCGGTCCGGGGTAGACTACAATGAGCAGTTCTTC
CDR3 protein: CASSRSGVDYNEQFF

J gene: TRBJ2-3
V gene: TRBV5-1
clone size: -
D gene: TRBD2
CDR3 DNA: TGCGCCAGCAGCACGGGGACTAGCGGGGGCGGAGATACGCAGTATTTT
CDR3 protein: CASSTGTSGGGDTQYF

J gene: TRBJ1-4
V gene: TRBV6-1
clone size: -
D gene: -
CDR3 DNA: TGTGCCAGCAGTGAAAGACAGGCGGGAGAAAAACTGTTTTTT
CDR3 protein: CASSERQAGEKLFF

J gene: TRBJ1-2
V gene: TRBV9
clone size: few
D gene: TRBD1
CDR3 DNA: TGTGCCAGCAGCGGGGCAACAGGGGCCTATGGCTACACCTTC
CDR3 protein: CASSGATGAYGYTF

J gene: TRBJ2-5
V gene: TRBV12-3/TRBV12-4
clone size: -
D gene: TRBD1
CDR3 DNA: TGTGCCAGCAGACAGGGGGCCCGAGAGACCCAGTACTTC
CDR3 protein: CASRQGARETQYF

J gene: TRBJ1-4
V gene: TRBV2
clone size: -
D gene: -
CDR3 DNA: TGTGCCAGCAACACCCGGGACGGACCCATGTGCTTT
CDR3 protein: CASNTRDGPMCF

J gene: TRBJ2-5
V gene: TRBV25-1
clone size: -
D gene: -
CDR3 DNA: TGTGCCAGCAGTGACCCGAGAGGGCAAGAGACCCAGTACTTC
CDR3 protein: CASSDPRGQETQYF

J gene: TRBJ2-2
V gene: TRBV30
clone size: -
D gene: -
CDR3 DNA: TGTGCCTGCGGGACTCCGAACACCGGGGAGCTGTTTTTT
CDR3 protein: CACGTPNTGELFF

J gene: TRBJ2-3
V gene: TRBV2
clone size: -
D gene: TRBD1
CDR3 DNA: TGTGCCAGCAGTCAGCAGGGGGCAGGCACAGATACGCAGTATTTT
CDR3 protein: CASSQQGAGTDTQYF

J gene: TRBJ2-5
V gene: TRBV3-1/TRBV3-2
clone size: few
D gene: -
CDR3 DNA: TGTGCCACCCGGACCGTCCCCGTGGAGACCCAGTACTTC
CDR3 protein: CATRTVPVETQYF

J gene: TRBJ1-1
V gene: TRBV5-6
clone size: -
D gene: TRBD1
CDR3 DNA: TGTGCCAGCAGCCAACCATCAGGGGGTACTGAAGCTTTCTTT
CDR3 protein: CASSQPSGGTEAFF

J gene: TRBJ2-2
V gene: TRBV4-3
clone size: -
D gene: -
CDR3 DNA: TGCGCCAGCAGCCGGGTCGGCGGCGCCGGGGAGCTGTTTTTT
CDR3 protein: CASSRVGGAGELFF

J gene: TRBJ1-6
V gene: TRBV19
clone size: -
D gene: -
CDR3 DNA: TGTGCCACCAGAAATCAGGTTTGGAATTCACCCCTCCACTTT
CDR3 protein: CATRNQVWNSPLHF

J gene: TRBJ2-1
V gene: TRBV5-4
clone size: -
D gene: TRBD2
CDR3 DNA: TGTGCCAGCAGCTTGAACGGGGGGGTATACAATGAGCAGTTCTTC
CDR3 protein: CASSLNGGVYNEQFF

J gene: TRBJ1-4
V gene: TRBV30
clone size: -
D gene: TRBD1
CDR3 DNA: TGTGCCTGGAGTCACGAGGGGGCAGAGGAAAAACTGTTTTTT
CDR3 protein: CAWSHEGAEEKLFF

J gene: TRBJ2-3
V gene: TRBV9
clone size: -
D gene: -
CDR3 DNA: TGTGCCAGCAGCGTTAGGTTCCCAGATACGCAGTATTTT
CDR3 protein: CASSVRFPDTQYF

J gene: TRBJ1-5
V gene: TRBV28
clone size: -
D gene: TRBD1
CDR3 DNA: TGTGCCAGCAGTTCCCGGACAGGGCTTGATCAGCCCCAGCATTTT
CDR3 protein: CASSSRTGLDQPQHF

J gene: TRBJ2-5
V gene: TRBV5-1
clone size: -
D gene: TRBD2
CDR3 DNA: TGCGCCAGCACTAGCGGGAGCCAAGAGACCCAGTACTTC
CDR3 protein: CASTSGSQETQYF

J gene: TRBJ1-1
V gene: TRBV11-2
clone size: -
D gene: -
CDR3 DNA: TGTGCCAGCAGCCCAGGAAGGACGGCTAACACTGAAGCTTTCTTT
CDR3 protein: CASSPGRTANTEAFF

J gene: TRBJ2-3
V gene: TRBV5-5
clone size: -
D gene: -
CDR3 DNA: TGTGCCAGCAGCCCTCACCAGGGAAGGAGCACAGATACGCAGTATTTT
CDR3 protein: CASSPHQGRSTDTQYF

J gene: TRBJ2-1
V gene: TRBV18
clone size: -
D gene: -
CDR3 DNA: TGTGCCAGCTCAATTCTAGCTGGGAATGAGCAGTTCTTC
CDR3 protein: CASSILAGNEQFF

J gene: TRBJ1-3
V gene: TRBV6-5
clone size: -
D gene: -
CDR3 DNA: TGTGCCAGCCGGACAACAGGGGGAAACACCATATATTTT
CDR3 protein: CASRTTGGNTIYF

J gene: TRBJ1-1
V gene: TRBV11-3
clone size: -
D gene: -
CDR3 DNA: TGTGCCAGCAGCTCCCTGGACAGAGGAACTGAAGCTTTCTTT
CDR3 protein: CASSSLDRGTEAFF

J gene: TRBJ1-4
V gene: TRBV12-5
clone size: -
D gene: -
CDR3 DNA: TGTGCTAGTGGTCCCCATAGTAACGAAAAACTGTTTTTT
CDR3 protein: CASGPHSNEKLFF

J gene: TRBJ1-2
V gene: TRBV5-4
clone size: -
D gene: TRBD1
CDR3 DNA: TGTGCCAGCAGCACCGGGACAGGGACCTATGGCTACACCTTC
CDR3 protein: CASSTGTGTYGYTF

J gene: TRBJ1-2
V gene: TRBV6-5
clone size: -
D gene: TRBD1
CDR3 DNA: TGTGCCAGCAGTTACACTGGACAGGGGTCTGGCTACACCTTC
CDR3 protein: CASSYTGQGSGYTF

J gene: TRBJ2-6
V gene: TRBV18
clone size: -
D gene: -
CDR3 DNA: TGTGCCAGCTCACCGGCCGGGGCCAACGTCCTGACTTTC
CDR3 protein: CASSPAGANVLTF

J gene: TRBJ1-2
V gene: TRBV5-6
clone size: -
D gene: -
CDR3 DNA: TGTGCCAGCAGCTTTCCGGCAGACATCTATGGCTACACCTTC
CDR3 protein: CASSFPADIYGYTF

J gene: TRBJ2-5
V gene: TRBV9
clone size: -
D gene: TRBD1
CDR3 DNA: TGTGCCAGCAGCGTCCCAGGGGGAGAGACCCAGTACTTC
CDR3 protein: CASSVPGGETQYF

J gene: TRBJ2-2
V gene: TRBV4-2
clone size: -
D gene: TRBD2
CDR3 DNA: TGTGCCAGCAGCCATTTAGCGGGGGCGACCGGGGAGCTGTTTTTT
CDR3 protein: CASSHLAGATGELFF

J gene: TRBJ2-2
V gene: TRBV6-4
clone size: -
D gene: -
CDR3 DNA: TGTGCCAGCAGTGAGAGGGGTCGAACCGGGGAGCTGTTTTTT
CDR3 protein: CASSERGRTGELFF

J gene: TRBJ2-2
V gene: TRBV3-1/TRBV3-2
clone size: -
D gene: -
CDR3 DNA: TGTGCCAGCAGCCAAGGAAGTCCGGGGGCGGGCACCGGGGAGCTGTTTTTT
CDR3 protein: CASSQGSPGAGTGELFF

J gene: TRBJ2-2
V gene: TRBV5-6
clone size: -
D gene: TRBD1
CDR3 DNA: TGTGCCAGCAGCCCCGCGTTGAAGGGGGCGCACGGGGAGCTGTTTTTT
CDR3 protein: CASSPALKGAHGELFF

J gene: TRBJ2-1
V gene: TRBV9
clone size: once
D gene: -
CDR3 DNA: TGTGCCAGCAGCGTAGACTCGGGCTGGAATGAGCAGTTCTTC
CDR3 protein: CASSVDSGWNEQFF

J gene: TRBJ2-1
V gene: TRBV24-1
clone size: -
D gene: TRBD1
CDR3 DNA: TGTGCCACCAGTGACCGGGACAGGGGCCAATTCAATGAGCAGTTCTTC
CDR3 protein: CATSDRDRGQFNEQFF

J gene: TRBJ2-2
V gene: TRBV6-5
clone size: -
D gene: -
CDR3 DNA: TGTGCCAGCACCCCTCGGGGAGGGAACACCGGGGAGCTGTTTTTT
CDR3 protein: CASTPRGGNTGELFF

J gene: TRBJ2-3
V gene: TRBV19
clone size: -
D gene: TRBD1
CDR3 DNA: TGTGCCAGTACGGACAGGGGGCCAGGTACGCAGTATTTT
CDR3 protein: CASTDRGPGTQYF

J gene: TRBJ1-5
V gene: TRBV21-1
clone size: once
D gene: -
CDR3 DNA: TGTGCCAGCAGCACACGATCCACGGAATACAGGGACAGAACGTGGGAGAATCAGCCCCAGCATTTT
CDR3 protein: CASSTRSTEYRDRTWENQPQHF

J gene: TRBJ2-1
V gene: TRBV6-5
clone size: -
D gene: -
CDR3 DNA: TGTGCCAGCAGTTACTCTAGGGGGGCAGGTGAGCAGTTCTTC
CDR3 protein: CASSYSRGAGEQFF

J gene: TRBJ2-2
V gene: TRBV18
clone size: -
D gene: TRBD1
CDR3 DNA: TGTGCCAGCTCACCATTAGGACAGGTCGCCGGGGAGCTGTTTTTT
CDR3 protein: CASSPLGQVAGELFF

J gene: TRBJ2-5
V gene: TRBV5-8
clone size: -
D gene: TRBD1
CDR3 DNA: TGTGCCAGCAGTTCCGGGACAGGGTATCAAGAGACCCAGTACTTC
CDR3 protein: CASSSGTGYQETQYF

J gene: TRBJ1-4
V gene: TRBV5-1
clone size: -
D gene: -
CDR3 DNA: TGCGCCAGCAGTCCCGGAACACAAAATGAAAAACTGTTTTTT
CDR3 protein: CASSPGTQNEKLFF

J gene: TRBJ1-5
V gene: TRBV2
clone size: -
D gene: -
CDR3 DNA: TGTGCCAGCAGTGAAGAACAGGGCCGGGGCCAGCCCCAGCATTTT
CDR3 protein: CASSEEQGRGQPQHF

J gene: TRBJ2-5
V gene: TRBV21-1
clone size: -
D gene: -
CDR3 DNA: TGTGCCATCACCCCGGTGGACAGAAAACAAGAGACCCAGTACTTC
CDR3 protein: CAITPVDRKQETQYF

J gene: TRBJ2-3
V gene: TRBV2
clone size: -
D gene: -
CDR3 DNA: TGTGCCAGCAGTGAGTTGGTGGCGGGAGATACGCAGTATTTT
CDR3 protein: CASSELVAGDTQYF